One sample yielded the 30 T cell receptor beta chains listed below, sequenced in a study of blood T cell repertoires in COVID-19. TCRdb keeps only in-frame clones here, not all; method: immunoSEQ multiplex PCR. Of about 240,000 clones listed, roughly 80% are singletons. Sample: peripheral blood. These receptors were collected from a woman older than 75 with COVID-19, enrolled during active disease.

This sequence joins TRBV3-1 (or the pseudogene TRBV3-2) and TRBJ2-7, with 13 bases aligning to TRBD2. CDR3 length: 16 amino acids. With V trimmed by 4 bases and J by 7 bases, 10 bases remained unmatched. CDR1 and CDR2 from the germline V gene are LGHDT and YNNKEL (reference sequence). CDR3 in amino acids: CASSRGLAGAFGEQYF. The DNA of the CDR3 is TGTGCCAGCAGCCGCGGACTAGCGGGAGCCTTTGGGGAGCAGTACTTC.

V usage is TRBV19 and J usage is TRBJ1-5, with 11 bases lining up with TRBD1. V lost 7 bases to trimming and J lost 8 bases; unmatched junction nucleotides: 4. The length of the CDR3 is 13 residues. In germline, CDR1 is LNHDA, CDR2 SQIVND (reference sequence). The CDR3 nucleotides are TGTGCCAGTATGAGGGACAGGGGGGAGCCCCAGCATTTT. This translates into CASMRDRGEPQHF.

The CDR3 sequence is CASSEQQGYYGYTF. DNA for the CDR3: TGTGCCAGCAGTGAACAGCAGGGGTACTATGGCTACACCTTC. The chain links TRBV6-1 to TRBJ1-2; D perhaps matches TRBD1 (6 bases). Germline CDR1 MNHNS, CDR2 SASEGT. The germline V and J ends were trimmed by 2 bases and 3 bases, with 10 bases remaining between them. The CDR3 covers 14 residues.

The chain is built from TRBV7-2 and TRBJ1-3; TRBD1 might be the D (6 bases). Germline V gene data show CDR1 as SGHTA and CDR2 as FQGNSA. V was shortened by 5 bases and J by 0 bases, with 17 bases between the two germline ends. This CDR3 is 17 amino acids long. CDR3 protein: CASSRLAGDISGNTIYF. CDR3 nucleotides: TGTGCCAGCAGCCGCCTGGCAGGGGACATCTCTGGAAACACCATATATTTT.

DNA of the CDR3: TGTGCCAGCTCACCCCGACTAGCCGCCACGTACGGGGAGCTGTTTTTT. It specifies CASSPRLAATYGELFF. V is TRBV18 and J is TRBJ2-2, with 7 bases fitting TRBD2. CDR1 is KGHSH, CDR2 LQKENI, per germline. J lost 7 bases, V lost 3 bases, and 11 bases had no gene match. The CDR3 has 16 amino acids.

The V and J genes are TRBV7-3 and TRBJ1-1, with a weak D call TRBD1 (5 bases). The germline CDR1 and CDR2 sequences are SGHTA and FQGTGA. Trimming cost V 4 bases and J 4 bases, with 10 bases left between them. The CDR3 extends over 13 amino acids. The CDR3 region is CASSSSQGTEAFF. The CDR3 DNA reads TGTGCCAGCAGCTCCTCCCAGGGCACTGAAGCTTTCTTT.

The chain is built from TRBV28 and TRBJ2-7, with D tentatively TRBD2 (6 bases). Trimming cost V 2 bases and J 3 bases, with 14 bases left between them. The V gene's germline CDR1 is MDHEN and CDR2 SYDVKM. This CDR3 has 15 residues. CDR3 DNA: TGTGCCAGCAGTTTAATCTCGGGAGAAGGCTACGAGCAGTACTTC. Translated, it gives CASSLISGEGYEQYF.

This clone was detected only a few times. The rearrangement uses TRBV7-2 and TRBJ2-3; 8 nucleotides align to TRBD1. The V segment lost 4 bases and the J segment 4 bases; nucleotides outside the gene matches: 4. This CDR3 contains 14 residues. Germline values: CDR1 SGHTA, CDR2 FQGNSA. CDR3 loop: CASSSRTGSDTQYF. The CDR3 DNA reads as TGTGCCAGCAGCTCCAGGACAGGGTCAGATACGCAGTATTTT.

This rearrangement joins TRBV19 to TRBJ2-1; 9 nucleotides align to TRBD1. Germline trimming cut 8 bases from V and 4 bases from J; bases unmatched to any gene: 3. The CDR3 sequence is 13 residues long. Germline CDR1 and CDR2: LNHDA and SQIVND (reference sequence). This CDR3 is CASRQGGYNEQFF. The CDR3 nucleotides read TGTGCCAGTCGACAGGGGGGTTACAATGAGCAGTTCTTC.

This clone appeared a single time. Here the CDR3 DNA reads TGTGCTAGTGGTTCGGGACAAGGGCAGCATTTT. This translates into CASGSGQGQHF. The chain is built from TRBV12-5 and TRBJ1-5; D possibly corresponds to TRBD1 (6 bases). V lost 4 bases and J lost 13, with 11 bases in between. The CDR3 covers 11 residues. Germline CDR1 LGHNT, CDR2 FRNRAP.

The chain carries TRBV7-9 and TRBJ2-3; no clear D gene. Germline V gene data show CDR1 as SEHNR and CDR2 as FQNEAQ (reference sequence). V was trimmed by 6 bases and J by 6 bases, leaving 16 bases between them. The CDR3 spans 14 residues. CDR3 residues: CASSSFPSEDTQYF. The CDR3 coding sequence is TGTGCCAGCAGTTCTTTCCCGAGTGAGGATACGCAGTATTTT.

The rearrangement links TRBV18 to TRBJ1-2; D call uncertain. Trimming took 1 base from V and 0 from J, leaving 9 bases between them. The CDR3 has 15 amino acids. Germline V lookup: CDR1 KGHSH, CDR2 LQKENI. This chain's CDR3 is CASSPLAEANYGYTF. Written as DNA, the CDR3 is TGTGCCAGCTCACCACTAGCGGAAGCTAACTATGGCTACACCTTC.

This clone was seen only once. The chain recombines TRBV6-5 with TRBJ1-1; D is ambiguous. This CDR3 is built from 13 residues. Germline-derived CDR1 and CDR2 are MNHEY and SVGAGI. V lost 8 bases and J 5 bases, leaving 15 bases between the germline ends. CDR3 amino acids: CASWRGARTEAFF. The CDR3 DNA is TGTGCCAGCTGGCGGGGAGCTAGAACTGAAGCTTTCTTT.

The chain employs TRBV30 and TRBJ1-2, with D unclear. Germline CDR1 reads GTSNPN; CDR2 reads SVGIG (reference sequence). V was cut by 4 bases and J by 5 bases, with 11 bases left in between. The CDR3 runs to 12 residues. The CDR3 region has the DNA TGTGCCTGGACAAGAACGGTTTATGGCTACACCTTC. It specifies CAWTRTVYGYTF.

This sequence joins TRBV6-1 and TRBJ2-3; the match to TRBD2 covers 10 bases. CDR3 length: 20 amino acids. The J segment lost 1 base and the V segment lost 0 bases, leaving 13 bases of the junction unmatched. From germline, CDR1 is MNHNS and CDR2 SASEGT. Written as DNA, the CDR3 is TGTGCCAGCAGTGAAGCCAAGGCTAGCGGGGGTGGCCTCCGCACAGATACGCAGTATTTT. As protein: CASSEAKASGGGLRTDTQYF.

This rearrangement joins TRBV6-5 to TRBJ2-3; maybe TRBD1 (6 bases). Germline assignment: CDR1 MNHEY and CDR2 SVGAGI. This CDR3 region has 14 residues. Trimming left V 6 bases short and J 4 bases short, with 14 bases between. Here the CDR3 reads CASRSQGSADTQYF. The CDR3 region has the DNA TGTGCCAGCAGATCGCAGGGGAGTGCAGATACGCAGTATTTT.

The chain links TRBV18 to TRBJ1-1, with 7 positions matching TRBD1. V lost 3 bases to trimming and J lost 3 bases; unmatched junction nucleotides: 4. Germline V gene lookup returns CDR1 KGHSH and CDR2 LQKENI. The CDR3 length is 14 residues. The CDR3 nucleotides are TGTGCCAGCTCACCGGACAGGACTTACACTGAAGCTTTCTTT. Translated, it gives CASSPDRTYTEAFF. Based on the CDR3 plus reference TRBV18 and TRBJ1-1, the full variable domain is NAGVMQNPRHLVRRRGQEARLRCSPMKGHSHVYWYRQLPEEGLKFMVYLQKENIIDESGMPKERFSAEFPKEGPSILRIQQVVRGDSAAYFCASSPDRTYTEAFFGQGTRLTVV.

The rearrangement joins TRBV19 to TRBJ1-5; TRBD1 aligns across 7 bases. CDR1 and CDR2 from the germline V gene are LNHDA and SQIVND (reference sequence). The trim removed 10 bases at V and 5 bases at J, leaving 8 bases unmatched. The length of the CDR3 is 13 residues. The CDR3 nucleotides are TGTGCCACCCAGGGGGTTGGAGATCAGCCCCAGCATTTT. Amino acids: CATQGVGDQPQHF.

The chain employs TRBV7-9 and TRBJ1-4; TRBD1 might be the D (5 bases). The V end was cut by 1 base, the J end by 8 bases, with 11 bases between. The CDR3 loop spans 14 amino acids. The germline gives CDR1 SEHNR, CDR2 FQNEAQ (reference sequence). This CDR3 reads CASSLEAGSEKLFF. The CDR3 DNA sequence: TGTGCCAGCAGCTTAGAGGCAGGGTCAGAAAAACTGTTTTTT.

As DNA, the CDR3 is TGTGCCAGCAGTCTAAAGGGGGCGGACAATCAGCCCCAGCATTTT. Amino acid sequence: CASSLKGADNQPQHF. The chain employs TRBV7-2 and TRBJ1-5, with TRBD1 identical over 7 bases. V lost 6 bases to trimming and J lost 3 bases; unmatched junction nucleotides: 8. The CDR3 runs 15 residues. Germline CDR1 and CDR2: SGHTA and FQGNSA.

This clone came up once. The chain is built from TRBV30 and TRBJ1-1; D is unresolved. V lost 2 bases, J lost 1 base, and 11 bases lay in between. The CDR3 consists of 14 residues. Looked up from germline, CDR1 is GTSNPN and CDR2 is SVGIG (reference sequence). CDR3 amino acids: CAWSPGSRNTEAFF. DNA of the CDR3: TGTGCCTGGAGTCCCGGGTCTCGGAACACTGAAGCTTTCTTT.

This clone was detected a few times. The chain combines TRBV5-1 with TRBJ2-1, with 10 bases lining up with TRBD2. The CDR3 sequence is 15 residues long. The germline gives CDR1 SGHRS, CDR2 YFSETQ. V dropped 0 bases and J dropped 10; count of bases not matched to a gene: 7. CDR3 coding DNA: TGCGCCAGCAGCTTGGCAGCGGGAGGGCGGGGCGAGCAGTTCTTC. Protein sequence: CASSLAAGGRGEQFF.

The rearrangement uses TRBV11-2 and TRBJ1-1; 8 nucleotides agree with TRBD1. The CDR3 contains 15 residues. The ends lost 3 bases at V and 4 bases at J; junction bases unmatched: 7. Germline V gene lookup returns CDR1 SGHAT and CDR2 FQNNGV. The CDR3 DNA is TGTGCCAGCAGCTTGGAGCAGGGGGCAGGCACTGAAGCTTTCTTT. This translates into CASSLEQGAGTEAFF.

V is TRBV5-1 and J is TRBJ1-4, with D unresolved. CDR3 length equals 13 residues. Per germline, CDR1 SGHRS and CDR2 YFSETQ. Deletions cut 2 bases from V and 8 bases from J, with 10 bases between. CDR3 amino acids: CASSFAGVEKLFF. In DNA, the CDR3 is TGCGCCAGCAGCTTCGCCGGGGTAGAAAAACTGTTTTTT.

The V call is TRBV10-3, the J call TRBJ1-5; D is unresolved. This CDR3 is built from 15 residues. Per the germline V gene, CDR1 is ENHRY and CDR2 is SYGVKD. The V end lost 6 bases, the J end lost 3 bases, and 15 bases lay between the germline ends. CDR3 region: CAIRSGEVDNQPQHF. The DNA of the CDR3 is TGTGCCATCAGATCTGGTGAGGTGGACAATCAGCCCCAGCATTTT.

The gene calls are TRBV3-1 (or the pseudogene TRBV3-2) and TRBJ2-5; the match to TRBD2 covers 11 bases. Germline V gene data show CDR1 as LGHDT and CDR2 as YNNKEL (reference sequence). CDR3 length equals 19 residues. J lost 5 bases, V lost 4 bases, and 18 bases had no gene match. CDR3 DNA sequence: TGTGCCAGCAGCCCCCAGGGGTCACTAGCGGGAGACCAAGGGGAGACCCAGTACTTC. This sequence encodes CASSPQGSLAGDQGETQYF.

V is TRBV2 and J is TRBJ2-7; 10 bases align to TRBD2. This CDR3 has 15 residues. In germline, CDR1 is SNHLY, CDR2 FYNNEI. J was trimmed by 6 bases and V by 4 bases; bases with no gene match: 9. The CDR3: CASSGQGLASAEQYF. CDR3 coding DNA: TGTGCCAGCAGTGGGCAGGGACTAGCGTCGGCCGAGCAGTACTTC.

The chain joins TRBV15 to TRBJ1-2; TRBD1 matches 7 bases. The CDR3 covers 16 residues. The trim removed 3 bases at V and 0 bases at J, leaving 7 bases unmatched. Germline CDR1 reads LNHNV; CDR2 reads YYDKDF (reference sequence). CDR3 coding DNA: TGTGCCACCAGCAGTCTACAGGGGATGTCTAACTATGGCTACACCTTC. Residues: CATSSLQGMSNYGYTF.

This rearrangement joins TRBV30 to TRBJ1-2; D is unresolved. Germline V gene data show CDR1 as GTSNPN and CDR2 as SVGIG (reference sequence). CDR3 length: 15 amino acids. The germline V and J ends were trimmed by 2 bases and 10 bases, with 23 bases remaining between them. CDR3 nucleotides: TGTGCCTGGAGTCGCCGCGGGCGCGACCTCTATCCCTACACCTTC. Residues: CAWSRRGRDLYPYTF. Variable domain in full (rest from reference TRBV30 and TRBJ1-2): SQTIHQWPATLVQPVGSPLSLECTVEGTSNPNLYWYRQAAGRGLQLLFYSVGIGQISSEVPQNLSASRPQDRQFILSSKKLLLSDSGFYLCAWSRRGRDLYPYTFGSGTRLTVV.

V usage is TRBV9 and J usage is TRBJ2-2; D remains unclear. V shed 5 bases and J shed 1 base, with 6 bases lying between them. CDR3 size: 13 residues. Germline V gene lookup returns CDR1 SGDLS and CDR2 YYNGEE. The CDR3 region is CASSLQNTGELFF. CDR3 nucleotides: TGTGCCAGCAGTTTACAGAACACCGGGGAGCTGTTTTTT.